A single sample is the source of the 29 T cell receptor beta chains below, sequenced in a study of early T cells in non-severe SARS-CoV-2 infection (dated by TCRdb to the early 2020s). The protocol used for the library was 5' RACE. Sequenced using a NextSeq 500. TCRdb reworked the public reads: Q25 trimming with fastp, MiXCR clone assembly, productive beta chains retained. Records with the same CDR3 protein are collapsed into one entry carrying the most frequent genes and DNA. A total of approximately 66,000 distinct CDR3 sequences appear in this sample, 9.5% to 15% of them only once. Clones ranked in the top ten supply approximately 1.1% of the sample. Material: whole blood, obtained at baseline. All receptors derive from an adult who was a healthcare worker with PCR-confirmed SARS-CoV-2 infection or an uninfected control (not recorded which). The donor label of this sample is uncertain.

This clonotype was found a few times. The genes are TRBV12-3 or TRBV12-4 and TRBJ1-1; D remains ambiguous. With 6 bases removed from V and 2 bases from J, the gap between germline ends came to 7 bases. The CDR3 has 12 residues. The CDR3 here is CASRLSNTEAFF. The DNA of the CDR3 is TGTGCCAGCAGACTGAGCAACACTGAAGCTTTCTTT.

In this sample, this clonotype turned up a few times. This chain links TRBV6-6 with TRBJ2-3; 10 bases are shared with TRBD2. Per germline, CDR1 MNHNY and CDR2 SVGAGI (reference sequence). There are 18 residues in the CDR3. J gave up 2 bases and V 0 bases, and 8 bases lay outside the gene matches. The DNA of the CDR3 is TGTGCCAGCAGTTACTCTGCGGTAGCGGGGGGTGCCACAGATACGCAGTATTTT. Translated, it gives CASSYSAVAGGATDTQYF.

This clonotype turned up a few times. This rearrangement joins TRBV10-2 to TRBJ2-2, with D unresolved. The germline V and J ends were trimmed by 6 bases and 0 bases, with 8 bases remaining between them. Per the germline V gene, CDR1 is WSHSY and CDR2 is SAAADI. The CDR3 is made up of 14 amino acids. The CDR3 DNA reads TGCGCCAGCAGGATCTTCGCGAACACCGGGGAGCTGTTTTTT. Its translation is CASRIFANTGELFF.

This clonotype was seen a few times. This CDR3 is CASSSRAGTSTDTQYF. CDR3 coding DNA: TGTGCCAGCAGTTCACGAGCGGGGACGTCCACAGATACGCAGTATTTT. The chain has TRBV12-3 or TRBV12-4 and TRBJ2-3; 7 bases agree with TRBD2. The V gene end was trimmed by 4 bases and the J gene end by 2 bases; junction bases not matched to a gene: 9. The CDR3 is 16 amino acids.

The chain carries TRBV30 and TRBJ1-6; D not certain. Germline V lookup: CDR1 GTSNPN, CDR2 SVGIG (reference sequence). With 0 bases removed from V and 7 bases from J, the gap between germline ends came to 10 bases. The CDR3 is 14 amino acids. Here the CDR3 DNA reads TGTGCCTGGAGTGTCGGGCGAGGGAATTCACCCCTCCACTTT. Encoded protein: CAWSVGRGNSPLHF.

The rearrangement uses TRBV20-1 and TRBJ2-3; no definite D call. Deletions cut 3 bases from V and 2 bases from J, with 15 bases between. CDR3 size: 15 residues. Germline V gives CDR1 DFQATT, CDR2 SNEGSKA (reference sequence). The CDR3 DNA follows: TGCAGTGCTAGGATGGCTAACAGATACACAGATACGCAGTATTTT. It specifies CSARMANRYTDTQYF.

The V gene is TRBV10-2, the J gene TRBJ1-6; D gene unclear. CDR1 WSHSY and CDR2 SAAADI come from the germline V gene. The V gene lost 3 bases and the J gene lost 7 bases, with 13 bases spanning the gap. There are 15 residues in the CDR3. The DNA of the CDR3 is TGCGCCAGCAGTGATTCGCGGGGTAACAATTCACCCCTCCACTTT. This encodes CASSDSRGNNSPLHF.

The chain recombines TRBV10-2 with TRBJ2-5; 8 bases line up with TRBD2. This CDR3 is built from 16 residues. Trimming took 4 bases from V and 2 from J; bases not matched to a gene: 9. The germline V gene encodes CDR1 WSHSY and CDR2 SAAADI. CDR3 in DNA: TGCGCCAGCAGTGGATGGGCTAGCGGGCTGCAAGAGACCCAGTACTTC. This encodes CASSGWASGLQETQYF.

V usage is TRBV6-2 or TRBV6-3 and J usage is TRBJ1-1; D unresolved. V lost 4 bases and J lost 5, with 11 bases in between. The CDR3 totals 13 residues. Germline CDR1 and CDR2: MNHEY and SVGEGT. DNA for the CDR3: TGTGCCAGCAGTTCCGATGGAGGGACTGAAGCTTTCTTT. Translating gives CASSSDGGTEAFF.

Here the CDR3 reads CASSRDGLAGSTDTQYF. CDR3 nucleotides: TGTGCCAGTAGTAGAGATGGACTAGCGGGGAGCACAGATACGCAGTATTTT. The V call is TRBV19, the J call TRBJ2-3, with 12 nucleotides matching TRBD2. CDR3 size: 17 residues. Germline V lookup: CDR1 LNHDA, CDR2 SQIVND (reference sequence). The J segment lost 0 bases and the V segment lost 4 bases, leaving 5 bases of the junction unmatched.

CDR3 in amino acids: CASSLRQESYEQYV. The CDR3 bases are TGTGCCAGCAGCTTACGACAGGAGAGCTACGAGCAGTACGTC. The V gene is TRBV13, the J gene TRBJ2-7, with a weak D call TRBD1 (6 bases). Germline V lookup: CDR1 PRHDT, CDR2 FYEKMQ (reference sequence). The CDR3 covers 14 residues. V was trimmed by 2 bases and J by 3 bases, leaving 11 bases between them.

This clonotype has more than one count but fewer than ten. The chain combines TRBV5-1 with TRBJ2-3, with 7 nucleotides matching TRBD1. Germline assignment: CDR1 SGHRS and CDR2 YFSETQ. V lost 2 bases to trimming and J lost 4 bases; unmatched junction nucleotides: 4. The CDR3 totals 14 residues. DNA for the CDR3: TGCGCCAGCAGCTTTACGGGACAGCCAGATACGCAGTATTTT. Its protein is CASSFTGQPDTQYF.

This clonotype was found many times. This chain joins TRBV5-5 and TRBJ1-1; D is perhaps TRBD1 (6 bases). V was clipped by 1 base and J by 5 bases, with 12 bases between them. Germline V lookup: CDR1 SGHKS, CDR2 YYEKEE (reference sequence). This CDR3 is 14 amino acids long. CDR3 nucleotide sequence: TGTGCCAGCAGCTTGATTGTCCAGGGGACTGAAGCTTTCTTT. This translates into CASSLIVQGTEAFF.

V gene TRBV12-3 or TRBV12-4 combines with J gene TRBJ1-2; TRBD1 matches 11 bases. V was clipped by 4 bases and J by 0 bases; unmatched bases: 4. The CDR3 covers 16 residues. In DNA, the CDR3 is TGTGCCAGCAGTTCCCAGGGACAGGGGGCTAACTATGGCTACACCTTC. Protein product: CASSSQGQGANYGYTF.

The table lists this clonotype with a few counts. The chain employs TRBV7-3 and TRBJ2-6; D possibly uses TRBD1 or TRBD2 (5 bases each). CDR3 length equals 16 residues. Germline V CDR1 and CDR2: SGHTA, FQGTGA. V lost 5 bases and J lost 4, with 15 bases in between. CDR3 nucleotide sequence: TGTGCCAGCAGCCCCTTTTCAGGGACCGGGGCCAACGTCCTGACTTTC. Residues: CASSPFSGTGANVLTF.

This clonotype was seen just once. CDR3 amino acids: CASTPPGQGGTGELFF. As DNA, the CDR3 is TGTGCCAGCACTCCCCCGGGACAGGGAGGAACCGGGGAGCTGTTTTTT. V and J are TRBV2 and TRBJ2-2; 9 nucleotides line up with TRBD1. The CDR3 sequence is 16 residues long. The trim removed 7 bases at V and 5 bases at J, leaving 11 bases unmatched. The germline V gene encodes CDR1 SNHLY and CDR2 FYNNEI.

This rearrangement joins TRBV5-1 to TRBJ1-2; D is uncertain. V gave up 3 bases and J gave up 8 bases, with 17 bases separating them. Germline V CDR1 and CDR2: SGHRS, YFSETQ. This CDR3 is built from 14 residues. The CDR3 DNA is TGCGCCAGCAGCTCCCTGTTCCGGATCGAAGGCTACACCTTC. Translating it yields CASSSLFRIEGYTF.

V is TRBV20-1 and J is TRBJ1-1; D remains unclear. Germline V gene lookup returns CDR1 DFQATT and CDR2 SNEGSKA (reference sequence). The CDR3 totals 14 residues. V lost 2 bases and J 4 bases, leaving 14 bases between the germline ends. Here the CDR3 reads CSARKEGFGTEAFF. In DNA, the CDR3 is TGCAGTGCTAGAAAAGAAGGGTTTGGCACTGAAGCTTTCTTT.

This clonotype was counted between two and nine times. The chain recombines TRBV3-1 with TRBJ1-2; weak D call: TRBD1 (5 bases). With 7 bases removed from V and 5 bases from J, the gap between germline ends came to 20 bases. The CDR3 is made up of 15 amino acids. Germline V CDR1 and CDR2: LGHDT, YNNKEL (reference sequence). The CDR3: CASTSTPGTAYGYTF. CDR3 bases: TGTGCCAGCACTAGTACCCCCGGGACGGCATATGGCTACACCTTC.

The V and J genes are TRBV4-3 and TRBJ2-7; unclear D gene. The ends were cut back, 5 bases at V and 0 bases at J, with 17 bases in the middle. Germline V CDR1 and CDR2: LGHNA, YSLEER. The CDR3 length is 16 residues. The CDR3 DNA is TGCGCCAGCAGCTTCCTCCCGGGCTCTAGCTCCTACGAGCAGTACTTC. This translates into CASSFLPGSSSYEQYF.

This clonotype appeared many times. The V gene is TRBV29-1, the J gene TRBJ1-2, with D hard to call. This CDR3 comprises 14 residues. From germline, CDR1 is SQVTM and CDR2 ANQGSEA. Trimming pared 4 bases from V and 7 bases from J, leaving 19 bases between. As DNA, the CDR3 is TGCAGCGTTGTAGGGTTGTTAGGGATTATTGGCTACACCTTC. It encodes CSVVGLLGIIGYTF.

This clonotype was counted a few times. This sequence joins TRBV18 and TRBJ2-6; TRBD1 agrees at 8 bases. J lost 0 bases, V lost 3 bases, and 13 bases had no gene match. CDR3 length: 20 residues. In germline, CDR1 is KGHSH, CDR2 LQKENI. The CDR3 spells CASSPPLRDRISSGANVLTF. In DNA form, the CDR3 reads TGTGCCAGCTCACCCCCCCTCCGGGACAGGATTTCCTCTGGGGCCAACGTCCTGACTTTC.

CDR3 residues: CASSQWPDRGNTEAFF. CDR3 in DNA: TGTGCCAGCAGCCAGTGGCCCGACAGGGGGAACACTGAAGCTTTCTTT. The rearrangement links TRBV5-4 to TRBJ1-1, with 8 bases that match TRBD1. This CDR3 comprises 16 residues. Germline CDR1 is SGHNT and CDR2 is YYREEE (reference sequence). The V segment lost 4 bases and the J segment 1 base; nucleotides outside the gene matches: 9.

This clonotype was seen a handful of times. In nucleotides, the CDR3 is TGTGCCAGCAGTCGACGCCGGGACAGAGAAACAACCCCCCTTAGCAATCAGCCCCAGCATTTT. Its translation: CASSRRRDRETTPLSNQPQHF. The J gene is TRBJ1-5, the V gene TRBV6-2 or TRBV6-3, with TRBD1 identical over 7 bases. CDR1 and CDR2 (germline): MNHEY, SVGEGT. V lost 5 bases and J lost 0; bases outside the gene matches: 22. The CDR3 runs 21 residues.

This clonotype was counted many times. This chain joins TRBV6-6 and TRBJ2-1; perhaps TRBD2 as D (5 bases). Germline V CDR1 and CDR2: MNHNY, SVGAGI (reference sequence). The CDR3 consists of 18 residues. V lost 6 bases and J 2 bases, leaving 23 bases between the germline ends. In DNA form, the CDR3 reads TGTGCCAGCAGCAAAGGAGGCAGCCAGGCTTTAACCTACAATGAGCAGTTCTTC. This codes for CASSKGGSQALTYNEQFF.

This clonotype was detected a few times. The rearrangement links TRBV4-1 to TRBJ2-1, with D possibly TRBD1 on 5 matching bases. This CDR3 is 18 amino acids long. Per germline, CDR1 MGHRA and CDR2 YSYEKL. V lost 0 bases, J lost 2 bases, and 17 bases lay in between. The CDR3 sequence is CASSQDTRQGATYNEQFF. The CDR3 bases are TGCGCCAGCAGCCAAGATACCCGGCAGGGTGCCACCTACAATGAGCAGTTCTTC.

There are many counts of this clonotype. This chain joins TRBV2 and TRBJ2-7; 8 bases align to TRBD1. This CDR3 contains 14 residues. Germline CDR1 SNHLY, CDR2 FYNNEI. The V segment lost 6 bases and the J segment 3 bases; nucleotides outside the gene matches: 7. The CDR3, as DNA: TGTGCCAGCAGCACCGGGACAGGCATCTACGAGCAGTACGTC. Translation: CASSTGTGIYEQYV.

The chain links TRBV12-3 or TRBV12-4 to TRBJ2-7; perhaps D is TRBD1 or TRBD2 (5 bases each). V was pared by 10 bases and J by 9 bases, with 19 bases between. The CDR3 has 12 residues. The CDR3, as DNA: TGTGCCAACCCTGGGACCCTCGGCGGGCAGTACGTC. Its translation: CANPGTLGGQYV.

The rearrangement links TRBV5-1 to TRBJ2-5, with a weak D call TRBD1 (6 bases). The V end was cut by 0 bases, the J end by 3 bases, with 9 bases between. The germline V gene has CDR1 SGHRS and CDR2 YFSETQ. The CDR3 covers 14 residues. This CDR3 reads CASSLGQAKETQYF. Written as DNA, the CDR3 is TGCGCCAGCAGCTTGGGACAGGCGAAAGAGACCCAGTACTTC.